This paragraph reports one T cell receptor beta chain. The CDR3 is 18 amino acids. The V gene end was trimmed by 4 bases and the J gene end by 4 bases; junction bases not matched to a gene: 16. Germline assignment: CDR1 SGDLS and CDR2 YYNGEE. Produced via immunoSEQ multiplex PCR; TCRdb's table is partial and in-frame only. Of roughly 59,000 clones in the sample, more than 75% were seen once. The data were obtained in a study of technical replicates of blood from a handful of donors. The sample was PBMCs. This chain joins TRBV9 and TRBJ1-2; 10 bases agree with TRBD1. The TCR was taken from a human donor in good health. Some clones in this sample may be carry-over from other donors' samples. The CDR3 DNA is TGTGCCAGCAGCCCGTCGTGGGGACAGGGGTCATCCAGCTATGGCTACACCTTC. Its translation: CASSPSWGQGSSSYGYTF. Together with reference TRBV9 and TRBJ1-2, the CDR3 gives the full variable domain: DSGVTQTPKHLITATGQRVTLRCSPRSGDLSVYWYQQSLDQGLQFLIQYYNGEERAKGNILERFSAQQFPDLHSELNLSSLELGDSALYFCASSPSWGQGSSSYGYTFGSGTRLTVV.